This entry is about one TCR beta chain. Its cognate antigen is unknown. Using immunoSEQ multiplex PCR, the repertoire was profiled, and TCRdb retains in-frame clones only, with some absent. The sample has about 4,300 clones, around 73% seen once. The ends were cut back, 6 bases at V and 1 base at J, with 3 bases in the middle. The CDR3 extends over 10 amino acids. Germline CDR1 and CDR2: DFQATT and SNEGSKA (reference sequence). This specimen comes from a study of neoadjuvant nivolumab and ipilimumab in lung cancer. Study overall: The combination arm added day-1 ipilimumab 1 mg/kg to nivolumab 3 mg/kg on days 1, 15, 29. Notes on the study in general: Pretherapy blood TCR richness correlated positively with resected tumor richness. Only a small number of samples underwent TCR sequencing. From pretherapy to surgery, tumor richness and clonality rose with dual therapy.

J is TRBJ2-5 and V is TRBV20-1; D is unclear. This TCR was sampled from an adult with non-small cell lung cancer. This material consisted of adjacent normal lung tissue, taken after neoadjuvant nivolumab, alone or with ipilimumab, at or shortly before surgery. CDR3 bases: TGCAGTGCAGTCCAAGAGACCCAGTACTTC. The encoded protein is CSAVQETQYF.